The TCR beta chain described here comes from a study of cytomegalovirus exposure and HLA in healthy donors. CDR1 is MNHNS and CDR2 is SASEGT in the germline V gene. The length of the CDR3 is 15 residues. Trimming removed 3 bases from V and 0 bases from J, with 11 bases in between. Findings and limits, study-wide: Subsequent analysis found a tendency for first-cohort TCR clusters to co-occur within the approximately 130 validation repertoires. The classifier was said to identify cytomegalovirus status with high specificity and sensitivity.

TCRdb's copy holds only in-frame clones and misses some; the assay was immunoSEQ multiplex PCR. The table shows a few hundred thousand clones, with around four fifths occurring only once. Comment on this clone: The target antigen is unknown.

J is TRBJ1-1 and V is TRBV6-1; unclear D gene. The sequence came from a young woman in good health and CMV-seropositive. Sequenced sample: PBMCs. The CDR3 sequence: CASSETAQMNTEAFF. CDR3 sequence (DNA): TGTGCCAGCAGTGAGACTGCACAGATGAACACTGAAGCTTTCTTT.